This T cell receptor beta chain was recorded in a study of CD8 T cells in Susac syndrome. CDR1 is GTSNPN, CDR2 SVGIG, per germline (reference sequence). This CDR3 comprises 14 residues. V dropped 0 bases and J dropped 4 bases, with 12 bases sitting between them. From blood CD8+ and CD4+ T cells, the TCR beta chain was sequenced. The patients who served as multiple sclerosis controls were treatment-naive and had stable or active relapsing-remitting disease that fulfilled the revised McDonald criteria. TEMRA cells were FACS-enriched, while CD8+ and CD4+ T cells were negatively isolated. Reverse transcription of about 0.5 to 1 ug RNA used random hexamers. The amplification used immunoSEQ multiplex PCR on TCR beta CDR3; it spanned 54 Vbeta and 13 Jbeta. TCRdb re-called the immunoSEQ multiplex PCR reads through MiXCR, storing one row per CDR3 protein. In the table there are over 150,000 distinct CDR3 sequences, under 95% of which are singletons.

Specimen: CD4+ T cells from PBMCs. This sequence joins TRBV30 and TRBJ1-2; D remains unclear. The receptor was derived from a human donor with multiple sclerosis. In DNA, the CDR3 is TGTGCCTGGAGTGTACGGAATCACGTCTATGGCTACACCTTC. As protein: CAWSVRNHVYGYTF.